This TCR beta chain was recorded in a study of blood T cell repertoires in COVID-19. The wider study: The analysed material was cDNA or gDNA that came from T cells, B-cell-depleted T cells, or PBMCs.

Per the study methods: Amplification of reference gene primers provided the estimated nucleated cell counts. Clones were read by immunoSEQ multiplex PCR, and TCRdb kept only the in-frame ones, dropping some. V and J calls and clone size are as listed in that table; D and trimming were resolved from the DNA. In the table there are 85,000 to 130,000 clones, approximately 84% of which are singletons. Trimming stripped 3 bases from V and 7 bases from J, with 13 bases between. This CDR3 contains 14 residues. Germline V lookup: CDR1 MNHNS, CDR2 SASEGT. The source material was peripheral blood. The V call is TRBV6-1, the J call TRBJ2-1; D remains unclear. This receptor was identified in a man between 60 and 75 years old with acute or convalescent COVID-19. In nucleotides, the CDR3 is TGTGCCAGCAGTGACCTATTTTGGGCAAATGAGCAGTTCTTC. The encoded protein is CASSDLFWANEQFF.